Below, 4 T cell receptor beta chains from the same sample are listed, as sequenced in a study of T cell repertoires in cytomegalovirus infection. One entry per CDR3 protein results from TCRdb running MiXCR on the reads. The profile shows 200,000 to 300,000 distinct CDR3 sequences, roughly 12% of them singletons. The specimen sequenced was PBMCs. The origin of the receptors is a human donor in good health (CMV status not recorded). Some clones in this sample may be carry-over from other donors' samples.

CDR3 nucleotides: TGCAGCGTTGAAAGGGCGACAGGGGGATACTACAATGAGCAGTTCTTC. It yields the protein CSVERATGGYYNEQFF. The chain uses TRBV29-1 and TRBJ2-1; the match to TRBD1 covers 9 bases. CDR3 length: 16 residues. In germline, CDR1 is SQVTM, CDR2 ANQGSEA. J gave up 3 bases and V 2 bases, and 8 bases lay outside the gene matches.

There are a few counts of this clonotype. J is TRBJ2-5 and V is TRBV9, with 7 nucleotides matching TRBD2. Germline V lookup: CDR1 SGDLS, CDR2 YYNGEE. Trimming removed 3 bases from V and 4 bases from J; junction bases left unmatched: 3. The CDR3 is 13 residues long. In DNA, the CDR3 is TGTGCCAGCAGCGCGGGCGGGGGAGAGACCCAGTACTTC. As protein: CASSAGGGETQYF.

This clonotype was seen ten or more times. The chain joins TRBV10-3 to TRBJ1-2, with TRBD1 matching over 9 bases. The CDR3 consists of 12 residues. The V segment lost 9 bases and the J segment 5 bases; nucleotides outside the gene matches: 4. CDR1 and CDR2 from the germline V gene are ENHRY and SYGVKD. The chain's CDR3 is CAMGTGTYGYTF. The CDR3 nucleotides are TGTGCCATGGGGACAGGGACTTATGGCTACACCTTC.

There are many counts of this clonotype. The J gene is TRBJ2-7, the V gene TRBV6-2 or TRBV6-3; D is undetermined. Germline V gene lookup returns CDR1 MNHEY and CDR2 SVGEGT. V was shortened by 1 base and J by 0 bases, with 10 bases between the two germline ends. This CDR3 contains 15 residues. Written as DNA, the CDR3 is TGTGCCAGCAGTTACTTGGCGGCTAGCTCCTACGAGCAGTACTTC. Protein product: CASSYLAASSYEQYF.